These 17 T cell receptor beta chains were sequenced from one sample in a study of T cell responses to AZD1222 COVID-19 vaccine. Sequencing used immunoSEQ multiplex PCR; TCRdb keeps in-frame clones, though not all of them. The repertoire holds roughly 160,000 clones, roughly 88% seen once, with 4.3% in the top ten. This specimen was peripheral blood, taken 28 days after the second AZD1222 dose. Every receptor here comes from an adult who received the AZD1222 COVID-19 vaccine.

The table lists this clone with a count of one. V is TRBV6-6 and J is TRBJ1-3; D uncertain. Trimming removed 5 bases from V and 0 bases from J, with 8 bases in between. Germline lookup yields CDR1 MNHNY and CDR2 SVGAGI (reference sequence). CDR3 size: 14 residues. CDR3: CASSITVSGNTIYF. The CDR3 nucleotides are TGTGCCAGCAGTATCACAGTCTCTGGAAACACCATATATTTT.

The chain links TRBV27 to TRBJ2-3, with TRBD2 identical over 8 bases. The CDR3 contains 17 residues. The V segment lost 2 bases and the J segment 4 bases; nucleotides outside the gene matches: 11. Germline V gives CDR1 MNHEY, CDR2 SMNVEV (reference sequence). The CDR3 DNA follows: TGTGCCAGCAGTTTACTGGTCGGGGGGGCCAAGGCAGATACGCAGTATTTT. Translating gives CASSLLVGGAKADTQYF.

This clone showed up just once. In DNA, the CDR3 is TGTGCCAGCAGCTTTACCGGACGGGCCTCTGAAGCTTTCTTT. Encoded protein: CASSFTGRASEAFF. V gene TRBV7-2 combines with J gene TRBJ1-1; D is ambiguous. Germline CDR1 SGHTA, CDR2 FQGNSA. This CDR3 has 14 residues. V was cut by 3 bases and J by 6 bases, with 14 bases left in between.

Comments on this clone: This specimen includes other DNA sequences encoding the same CDR3. The chain couples TRBV7-9 to TRBJ2-2; D may be TRBD2 (6 bases). Germline V gene lookup returns CDR1 SEHNR and CDR2 FQNEAQ (reference sequence). V lost 2 bases and J 4 bases, leaving 11 bases between the germline ends. This CDR3 spans 15 amino acids. Here the CDR3 DNA reads TGTGCCAGCAGCTTATTTGGGGGAGGCACCGGGGAGCTGTTTTTT. This codes for CASSLFGGGTGELFF. Variable domain in full (rest from reference TRBV7-9 and TRBJ2-2): DTGVSQNPRHKITKRGQNVTFRCDPISEHNRLYWYRQTLGQGPEFLTYFQNEAQLEKSRLLSDRFSAERPKGSFSTLEIQRTEQGDSAMYLCASSLFGGGTGELFFGEGSRLTVL.

The genes are TRBV5-1 and TRBJ1-6; D is possibly TRBD1 (5 bases). Germline V lookup: CDR1 SGHRS, CDR2 YFSETQ. The CDR3 spans 15 residues. V was clipped by 4 bases and J by 9 bases, with 17 bases between them. CDR3 amino acids: CASSDVGGPGSPLHF. CDR3 DNA: TGCGCCAGCAGCGACGTGGGGGGTCCTGGTTCACCCCTCCACTTT.

V is TRBV10-1 and J is TRBJ1-5, with D uncertain. CDR1 is WNHNN and CDR2 is SYGVQD in the germline V gene (reference sequence). The CDR3 has 14 amino acids. V lost 7 bases, J lost 6 bases, and 16 bases lay in between. CDR3 bases: TGCGCCAGCAACGGGATTCGCGAGGGTCAGCCCCAGCATTTT. Residues: CASNGIREGQPQHF.

This chain connects TRBV7-9 to TRBJ1-3; D not resolved. Trimming left V 4 bases short and J 3 bases short, with 16 bases between. CDR3 length: 16 residues. Per germline, CDR1 SEHNR and CDR2 FQNEAQ (reference sequence). The CDR3 here is CASSSSEGLHGNTIYF. The DNA of the CDR3 is TGTGCCAGCAGCTCGAGTGAAGGTTTGCATGGAAACACCATATATTTT.

The CDR3 sequence is CASRTQNTEAFF. The CDR3, as DNA: TGTGCCAGCAGGACCCAGAACACTGAAGCTTTCTTT. The chain links TRBV5-4 to TRBJ1-1; D not certain. The ends were cut back, 5 bases at V and 1 base at J, with 6 bases in the middle. Per the germline V gene, CDR1 is SGHNT and CDR2 is YYREEE (reference sequence). The CDR3 runs 12 residues. The entire variable domain, with the rest obtained from reference TRBV5-4 and TRBJ1-1, is as follows: ETGVTQSPTHLIKTRGQQVTLRCSSQSGHNTVSWYQQALGQGPQFIFQYYREEENGRGNFPPRFSGLQFPNYSSELNVNALELDDSALYLCASRTQNTEAFFGQGTRLTVV.

The gene calls are TRBV5-1 and TRBJ2-1; 11 bases are shared with TRBD2. The CDR3 consists of 14 residues. The V gene end was trimmed by 7 bases and the J gene end by 5 bases; junction bases not matched to a gene: 5. The germline V gene has CDR1 SGHRS and CDR2 YFSETQ. Here the CDR3 DNA reads TGCGCCAGCTCAAAACTAGCGGGGGACAATGAGCAGTTCTTC. Its protein is CASSKLAGDNEQFF.

This clone was recorded once. This chain links TRBV4-1 with TRBJ2-6; D is possibly TRBD2 (6 bases). V lost 3 bases and J lost 3, with 9 bases in between. Looked up from germline, CDR1 is MGHRA and CDR2 is YSYEKL. The CDR3 runs 15 residues. CDR3 sequence (DNA): TGCGCCAGCAGCCAGACTAGAGGTGGGGCCAACGTCCTGACTTTC. Amino acids: CASSQTRGGANVLTF.

The chain is built from TRBV4-2 and TRBJ2-7, with 7 bases lining up with TRBD2. The CDR3 sequence is 15 residues long. Germline CDR1 and CDR2: LGHNA and YNFKEQ. The ends lost 0 bases at V and 1 base at J; junction bases unmatched: 3. The CDR3 region is CASSQDWGGSYEQYF. The CDR3 coding sequence is TGTGCCAGCAGCCAAGATTGGGGGGGATCCTACGAGCAGTACTTC.

This chain joins TRBV7-2 and TRBJ1-2, with D possibly being TRBD1 (5 bases). Looked up from germline, CDR1 is SGHTA and CDR2 is FQGNSA. The length of the CDR3 is 14 residues. Trimming cost V 5 bases and J 4 bases, with 14 bases left between them. The CDR3 bases are TGTGCCAGCAGCCAAGATATGGGGGGCTATGGCTACACCTTC. It is translated as CASSQDMGGYGYTF.

CDR3 DNA sequence: TGTGCCAGCAGCGTCGGACGGGGGGCTGGGGGCTTCCCCCTCCACTTT. Protein product: CASSVGRGAGGFPLHF. The chain links TRBV9 to TRBJ1-6, with a possible D match to TRBD1 (6 bases). CDR3 length equals 16 residues. Germline lookup yields CDR1 SGDLS and CDR2 YYNGEE. V lost 2 bases and J lost 13, with 22 bases in between.

Here the CDR3 reads CASGLGLPSYNEQFF. The CDR3 DNA follows: TGTGCTAGTGGTTTGGGACTACCATCCTACAATGAGCAGTTCTTC. This chain links TRBV12-5 with TRBJ2-1; the D gene is possibly TRBD2 (5 bases). There are 15 residues in the CDR3. The germline V gene has CDR1 LGHNT and CDR2 FRNRAP. V gave up 1 base and J gave up 1 base, with 8 bases separating them.

Written as DNA, the CDR3 is TGTGCCAGCAGCTTTGGAGACACAGATACGCAGTATTTT. Amino acid sequence: CASSFGDTDTQYF. V and J are TRBV5-4 and TRBJ2-3, with D hard to call. CDR1 and CDR2 (germline): SGHNT, YYREEE (reference sequence). This CDR3 comprises 13 residues. V lost 2 bases to trimming and J lost 2 bases, with 6 bases between them.

The rearrangement uses TRBV19 and TRBJ2-1, with TRBD1 matching 7 bases. CDR1 is LNHDA, CDR2 SQIVND, per germline (reference sequence). CDR3 length: 13 residues. V was pared by 5 bases and J by 7 bases, with 5 bases of the junction left unmatched. The CDR3 DNA reads as TGTGCCAGTAGTTTGGACAGGAATAATGAGCAGTTCTTC. The encoded protein is CASSLDRNNEQFF.

In regard to this clone: This specimen includes other DNA sequences encoding the same CDR3. The V gene is TRBV11-2, the J gene TRBJ1-2, with TRBD1 matching over 10 bases. CDR1 SGHAT and CDR2 FQNNGV come from the germline V gene. Losses at the gene ends were 5 bases for V and 2 bases for J; bases not matched to a gene: 5. CDR3 length equals 15 residues. CDR3 sequence: CASSIRQGANYGYTF. The CDR3 region has the DNA TGTGCCAGCAGCATCAGACAGGGGGCGAACTATGGCTACACCTTC. The whole variable domain, filled in from reference TRBV11-2 and TRBJ1-2, reads EAGVAQSPRYKIIEKRQSVAFWCNPISGHATLYWYQQILGQGPKLLIQFQNNGVVDDSQLPKDRFSAERLKGVDSTLKIQPAKLEDSAVYLCASSIRQGANYGYTFGSGTRLTVV.